These 27 T cell receptor beta chains originate from one sample sequenced in a study of blood T cell repertoires in COVID-19. Here immunoSEQ multiplex PCR was the method, and the copy in TCRdb shows in-frame clones only, minus some. The top ten hold roughly 5.2% of the sample, which has 200,000 to 250,000 clones, approximately 85% seen once. Sample: peripheral blood. All receptors derive from a woman older than 75 with COVID-19, enrolled during active disease.

Notes on this clone: Other nucleotide sequences from this sample produce the same CDR3. The rearrangement uses TRBV3-1 (or the pseudogene TRBV3-2) and TRBJ2-7; D is uncertain. Trimming took off 4 bases at V and 0 bases at J, with 4 bases between the two ends. The length of the CDR3 is 12 residues. Germline V lookup: CDR1 LGHDT, CDR2 YNNKEL (reference sequence). DNA of the CDR3: TGTGCCAGCAGCCCCAGCTCCTACGAGCAGTACTTC. Residues: CASSPSSYEQYF.

The chain combines TRBV6-5 with TRBJ2-7; no reliable D call. V was clipped by 9 bases and J by 3 bases, with 12 bases between them. CDR1 is MNHEY and CDR2 is SVGAGI in the germline V gene. This CDR3 comprises 12 residues. The CDR3 nucleotides are TGTGCCAGGTTAAACGGCGGCTACGAGCAGTACTTC. Its translation is CARLNGGYEQYF.

This chain links TRBV10-3 with TRBJ1-6; 9 bases match TRBD1. Germline lookup yields CDR1 ENHRY and CDR2 SYGVKD. CDR3 size: 15 residues. Germline trimming cut 10 bases from V and 8 bases from J; bases unmatched to any gene: 12. CDR3 sequence reads: CATSRGDRADSPLHF. The CDR3 DNA reads as TGTGCCACCTCCCGTGGGGACAGGGCAGATTCACCCCTCCACTTT.

The rearrangement uses TRBV9 and TRBJ2-2; the D gene is possibly TRBD2 (6 bases). The CDR3 sequence is 16 residues long. Germline CDR1 is SGDLS and CDR2 is YYNGEE. Trimming took 3 bases from V and 4 from J, leaving 16 bases between them. CDR3 DNA sequence: TGTGCCAGCAGCGAGGGAGGCAGGCTGGGCACCGGGGAGCTGTTTTTT. Protein sequence: CASSEGGRLGTGELFF.

The chain combines TRBV7-6 with TRBJ2-1; D uncertain. V was pared by 5 bases and J by 3 bases, with 8 bases between. The CDR3 spans 13 residues. Germline CDR1 reads SGHVS; CDR2 reads FNYEAQ. The CDR3 DNA sequence: TGTGCCAGCAGCCCCCGGAGCTACAATGAGCAGTTCTTC. This translates into CASSPRSYNEQFF.

This chain uses TRBV10-2 with TRBJ1-1, with a tentative D call TRBD1 (5 bases). With 6 bases removed from V and 3 bases from J, the gap between germline ends came to 11 bases. The CDR3 extends over 13 amino acids. In germline, CDR1 is WSHSY, CDR2 SAAADI. This CDR3 reads CASRKTRDTEAFF. The DNA of the CDR3 is TGCGCCAGCAGAAAAACCAGGGACACTGAAGCTTTCTTT.

V gene TRBV7-2 combines with J gene TRBJ1-2; the match to TRBD1 covers 9 bases. The J segment lost 7 bases and the V segment lost 5 bases, leaving 5 bases of the junction unmatched. Germline lookup yields CDR1 SGHTA and CDR2 FQGNSA. This CDR3 region has 13 residues. CDR3 in amino acids: CASSIQGAGGYTF. The DNA for the CDR3 is TGTGCCAGCAGCATACAGGGGGCAGGTGGCTACACCTTC.

This chain uses TRBV7-2 with TRBJ1-4; 7 bases agree with TRBD1. Germline V gives CDR1 SGHTA, CDR2 FQGNSA. The CDR3 is 14 residues long. V dropped 8 bases and J dropped 8; count of bases not matched to a gene: 11. The CDR3 DNA is TGTGCCAGCGGCCACAGGGGTGGCGACGAAAAACTGTTTTTT. It codes for CASGHRGGDEKLFF.

The chain links TRBV2 to TRBJ2-1; 8 bases are a match to TRBD2. Germline V gives CDR1 SNHLY, CDR2 FYNNEI. This CDR3 has 14 amino acids. In DNA, the CDR3 is TGTGCTACTCAGGGACTAGTCACTTACAATGAGCAGTTCTTC. It encodes CATQGLVTYNEQFF.

V gene TRBV2 combines with J gene TRBJ1-4; D might be TRBD1 (6 bases). There are 16 residues in the CDR3. The V gene lost 7 bases and the J gene lost 3 bases, with 18 bases spanning the gap. Germline values: CDR1 SNHLY, CDR2 FYNNEI. The CDR3 spells CASIPAQGSPNEKLFF. CDR3 in DNA: TGTGCCAGCATACCCGCACAGGGTTCCCCTAATGAAAAACTGTTTTTT.

This chain joins TRBV18 and TRBJ1-1, with a possible D match to TRBD1 (5 bases). CDR3 length: 12 residues. Between the trimmed V and J ends, which lost 5 bases and 7 bases, there was a span of 11 bases. Germline V CDR1 and CDR2: KGHSH, LQKENI. The CDR3 DNA reads TGTGCCAGCTCATGGGGGAGGGATGAAGCTTTCTTT. It codes for CASSWGRDEAFF.

The chain carries TRBV11-2 and TRBJ2-5; possibly TRBD2 for D (5 bases). V was trimmed by 5 bases and J by 9 bases, leaving 16 bases between them. Germline-derived CDR1 and CDR2 are SGHAT and FQNNGV. The CDR3 sequence is 13 residues long. Here the CDR3 DNA reads TGTGCCAGCAGCCCGGACGGAGGTAGGGCCCAGTACTTC. Protein: CASSPDGGRAQYF.

This clone came up once. The rearrangement joins TRBV21-1 to TRBJ2-1; the D call of TRBD1 is as the table states it, not checked on the DNA. TRBV21-1 is a pseudogene. CDR3 length: 18 residues. The CDR3 DNA follows: TGTGCCAGCAGCAAAGTAGGTCAGGTAGACAGTTCCTACAATGAGCAGTTCTTC. Protein product: CASSKVGQVDSSYNEQFF.

The chain uses TRBV7-9 and TRBJ2-3, with 9 bases fitting TRBD2. The CDR3 has 15 amino acids. Trimming took 7 bases from V and 2 from J; bases not matched to a gene: 7. Germline V lookup: CDR1 SEHNR, CDR2 FQNEAQ (reference sequence). CDR3 in DNA: TGTGCCAGCACCATGGGACTAGCAAACACAGATACGCAGTATTTT. As protein: CASTMGLANTDTQYF.

The chain is built from TRBV28 and TRBJ1-2; the match to TRBD1 covers 7 bases. The germline gives CDR1 MDHEN, CDR2 SYDVKM. This CDR3 has 14 residues. The V and J ends lost 6 bases and 5 bases, in that order; junction bases with no gene match: 9. This CDR3 is CASRPGTEIYGYTF. Here the CDR3 DNA reads TGTGCCAGCAGGCCTGGGACAGAAATTTATGGCTACACCTTC.

The V call is TRBV5-6, the J call TRBJ2-5; 10 bases are shared with TRBD1. The CDR3 consists of 16 residues. Per the germline V gene, CDR1 is SGHDT and CDR2 is YYEEEE. V was pared by 1 base and J by 3 bases, with 6 bases of the junction left unmatched. CDR3 residues: CASSLFWTGGEETQYF. The DNA for the CDR3 is TGTGCCAGCAGCTTGTTTTGGACAGGGGGAGAAGAGACCCAGTACTTC.

The rearrangement joins TRBV7-6 to TRBJ1-4; D not certain. This CDR3 has 15 amino acids. Germline CDR1 SGHVS, CDR2 FNYEAQ. Deletions cut 1 base from V and 0 bases from J, with 6 bases between. The CDR3 is CASSLDGATNEKLFF. The CDR3 DNA sequence: TGTGCCAGCAGCTTAGACGGTGCAACTAATGAAAAACTGTTTTTT.

The CDR3 sequence: CASSIDSRSGQPQHF. CDR3 nucleotide sequence: TGTGCCAGTAGTATAGATTCCAGATCAGGACAGCCCCAGCATTTT. The rearrangement links TRBV19 to TRBJ1-5, with D hard to call. The V gene lost 0 bases and the J gene lost 7 bases, with 13 bases spanning the gap. Germline V gives CDR1 LNHDA, CDR2 SQIVND (reference sequence). The CDR3 has 15 residues.

J is TRBJ2-3 and V is TRBV10-3; 7 nucleotides agree with TRBD1. This CDR3 contains 14 residues. V dropped 4 bases and J dropped 4; count of bases not matched to a gene: 5. Germline V gives CDR1 ENHRY, CDR2 SYGVKD. The CDR3 is CAISGQGQSDTQYF. As DNA, the CDR3 is TGTGCCATCAGTGGACAGGGACAATCAGATACGCAGTATTTT.

V and J are TRBV19 and TRBJ2-6; no definite D call. Per germline, CDR1 LNHDA and CDR2 SQIVND (reference sequence). This CDR3 is built from 19 residues. Trimming cost V 3 bases and J 5 bases, with 23 bases left between them. This CDR3 is CASSISKPGTPFRANVLTF. CDR3 sequence (DNA): TGTGCCAGTAGTATCTCGAAGCCAGGTACCCCCTTTAGGGCCAACGTCCTGACTTTC.

The genes are TRBV28 and TRBJ1-2; a weak D match, TRBD1 (6 bases). The CDR3 extends over 15 amino acids. Trimming took off 3 bases at V and 3 bases at J, with 14 bases between the two ends. From germline, CDR1 is MDHEN and CDR2 SYDVKM. CDR3 coding DNA: TGTGCCAGCAGTTTCCCCAGGGGCAACCACTATGGCTACACCTTC. This codes for CASSFPRGNHYGYTF.

The chain links TRBV7-9 to TRBJ1-4; 9 nucleotides line up with TRBD1. CDR3 length: 16 residues. CDR1 SEHNR and CDR2 FQNEAQ come from the germline V gene (reference sequence). V dropped 7 bases and J dropped 5; count of bases not matched to a gene: 11. The CDR3 is CASTTRRGQGNEKLFF. CDR3 in DNA: TGTGCCAGCACTACCCGTCGCGGACAGGGGAATGAAAAACTGTTTTTT.

This chain links TRBV2 with TRBJ1-6; 7 bases agree with TRBD1. The germline V gene encodes CDR1 SNHLY and CDR2 FYNNEI. Losses at the gene ends were 5 bases for V and 7 bases for J; bases not matched to a gene: 5. This CDR3 has 14 amino acids. DNA for the CDR3: TGTGCCAGCAGTTCGCGACAGGGCAATTCACCCCTCCACTTT. Amino acid sequence: CASSSRQGNSPLHF.

The chain recombines TRBV5-1 with TRBJ2-5, with TRBD2 matching over 9 bases. Germline trimming cut 4 bases from V and 5 bases from J; bases unmatched to any gene: 9. Germline V gene sequence: CDR1 SGHRS, CDR2 YFSETQ. The CDR3 is made up of 15 amino acids. The DNA for the CDR3 is TGCGCCAGCAGCCTCGGCGGGGGGGGGCGTGAGACCCAGTACTTC. Protein sequence: CASSLGGGGRETQYF.

This clone was observed many times. The chain uses TRBV6-1 and TRBJ1-6; 9 positions match TRBD1. V gave up 3 bases and J gave up 6 bases; unmatched junction bases: 3. The CDR3 covers 15 residues. The germline V gene encodes CDR1 MNHNS and CDR2 SASEGT. The CDR3 coding sequence is TGTGCCAGCAGTGAGCGGGACAGGGCTAATTCACCCCTCCACTTT. Translating gives CASSERDRANSPLHF.

The chain carries TRBV18 and TRBJ2-2; 8 bases align to TRBD2. CDR1 is KGHSH and CDR2 is LQKENI in the germline V gene. V shed 2 bases, J shed 1 base, and the junction held 3 bases outside the gene matches. The CDR3 is made up of 16 amino acids. This CDR3 reads CASSPALAVNTGELFF. The CDR3 DNA sequence: TGTGCCAGCTCACCAGCACTAGCGGTGAACACCGGGGAGCTGTTTTTT.

The rearrangement joins TRBV28 to TRBJ2-7; 10 positions match TRBD2. V was clipped by 6 bases and J by 6 bases; unmatched bases: 11. Germline V CDR1 and CDR2: MDHEN, SYDVKM. The CDR3 contains 15 residues. This chain's CDR3 is CASSLTLAGAGEQYV. The CDR3 nucleotides read TGTGCCAGCAGCCTAACCCTAGCGGGGGCAGGCGAGCAGTACGTC.